These T cell receptor beta chains were read from a single sample in a study of blood T cell repertoires in COVID-19. The table came from immunoSEQ multiplex PCR; TCRdb's copy has only in-frame clones and leaves some out. The sample consists of some 140,000 clones, around four fifths of them appearing once. The source material was peripheral blood. The receptors derive from a man aged 55-75 years who had recovered from COVID-19. Each CDR3 is given with its conserved first and last residue. D genes are given only for firm matches. The listing skips clone size in some rows; elsewhere it reads once, few, many or a size class.

abundance,d_gene,j_gene,v_gene,CDR3nt,CDR3aa
.,.,TRBJ2-3,TRBV12-3/TRBV12-4,TGTGCCAGCAGTTTAGACTCCACAGATACGCAGTATTTT,CASSLDSTDTQYF
.,TRBD1,TRBJ1-4,TRBV5-6,TGTGCCAGCAGCGGGACAGTTCTCAATGAAAAACTGTTTTTT,CASSGTVLNEKLFF
.,TRBD2,TRBJ2-1,TRBV6-5,TGTGCCAGCAGTTACCCTACTAGCGGGGCCGGTCGTGAGCAGTTCTTC,CASSYPTSGAGREQFF
.,.,TRBJ2-4,TRBV18,TGTGCCAGCCTACCATTCCAGGGGGCCAAAAACATTCAGTACTTC,CASLPFQGAKNIQYF
.,.,TRBJ2-1,TRBV30,TGTGCCTGGAGTGTATACCTCCTTCGGGATGAGCAGTTCTTC,CAWSVYLLRDEQFF
.,.,TRBJ1-4,TRBV19,TGTGCCAGTAGTATTAGAGGAGAAAAACTGTTTTTT,CASSIRGEKLFF
.,TRBD2,TRBJ2-5,TRBV7-2,TGTGCCAGCAGCGGGACTAGAACAACGGAGACCCAGTACTTC,CASSGTRTTETQYF
.,.,TRBJ1-5,TRBV6-1,TGTGCCAGCAGTGAGGCAGGGGTTCGCAATCAGCCCCAGCATTTT,CASSEAGVRNQPQHF
.,.,TRBJ1-4,TRBV9,TGTGCCAGCAGCTCCGGGGGGGGGCTTAATGAAAAACTGTTTTTT,CASSSGGGLNEKLFF
.,.,TRBJ1-2,TRBV11-2,TGTGCCAGCAGCCTCAGGGAGGGGTTCCATGGCTACACCTTC,CASSLREGFHGYTF
.,TRBD1,TRBJ1-2,TRBV7-2,TGTGCCAGCAGCTTGGACAGGGCCGGCTACACCTTC,CASSLDRAGYTF
few,TRBD1,TRBJ1-6,TRBV5-1,TGCGCCAGCAGCTTGGCCGGACAGGGCAGGTCACCCCTCCACTTT,CASSLAGQGRSPLHF
once,.,TRBJ2-2,TRBV24-1,TGTGCCACCTGCGGGGTTTTCACCGGGGAGCTGTTTTTT,CATCGVFTGELFF
.,TRBD1,TRBJ1-5,TRBV2,TGTGCCAGCAGTGCCTGGACAGGGGGGAATCAGCCCCAGCATTTT,CASSAWTGGNQPQHF
.,TRBD1,TRBJ2-2,TRBV5-4,TGTGCCAGCAGCCCTGGACAGGGGACGGTCACCGGGGAGCTGTTTTTT,CASSPGQGTVTGELFF
.,.,TRBJ1-5,TRBV18,TGTGCCAGCTCACCAGGGGGCCATCAGCCCCAGCATTTT,CASSPGGHQPQHF
.,.,TRBJ2-5,TRBV7-2,TGTGCCAGCAGCTCCAGGTACCAAGAGACCCAGTACTTC,CASSSRYQETQYF
few,.,TRBJ2-5,TRBV6-2/TRBV6-3,TGTGCCAGCAGCTTGGACTCACAAGAGACCCAGTACTTC,CASSLDSQETQYF
.,.,TRBJ2-3,TRBV30,TGTGCCTGGAGTCAGCCTGCGGCGGGGCACACAGATACGCAGTATTTT,CAWSQPAAGHTDTQYF
once,.,TRBJ1-5,TRBV4-2,TGTGCCAGCAGCCAAGAGAGGACGCCGGGAGGGCCCCAGCATTTT,CASSQERTPGGPQHF
.,.,TRBJ1-5,TRBV2,TGTGCCAGCGGTTTCGGAGGGTTTCGTCAGCCCCAGCATTTT,CASGFGGFRQPQHF
.,.,TRBJ2-5,TRBV7-2,TGTGCCAGCAGCGTCGAGGCCCTGCAAGAGACCCAGTACTTC,CASSVEALQETQYF
.,.,TRBJ2-2,TRBV2,TGTGCCAGCAGTGCAGGGTCGAACACCGGGGAGCTGTTTTTT,CASSAGSNTGELFF
.,.,TRBJ1-3,TRBV11-1,TGTGCCAGCAGCCTGGAGTCTGGAAACACCATATATTTT,CASSLESGNTIYF
.,.,TRBJ2-4,TRBV18,TGTGCCAGCTCACCACCGAGCGATCGAAACATTCAGTACTTC,CASSPPSDRNIQYF
.,TRBD1,TRBJ1-5,TRBV3-1/TRBV3-2,TGTGCCAGCAGCCAGGCCAGGGGGCGCGATCAGCCCCAGCATTTT,CASSQARGRDQPQHF
.,.,TRBJ1-5,TRBV30,TGTGCCTGGAGCGAGGATCCAGAGTATCAGCCCCAGCATTTT,CAWSEDPEYQPQHF
.,.,TRBJ2-1,TRBV7-2,TGTGCCAGCAGCTTAGCTCCGGGGGATACCTCCTACAATGAGCAGTTCTTC,CASSLAPGDTSYNEQFF
.,TRBD1,TRBJ1-6,TRBV6-2/TRBV6-3,TGTGCCAGCAGTTACCGGGACAGGGGGACTGCGCTTTCACCCCTCCACTTT,CASSYRDRGTALSPLHF
.,.,TRBJ2-5,TRBV5-1,TGCGCCAGCAGTCCGTTCGGGTCAGAGACCCAGTACTTC,CASSPFGSETQYF
.,TRBD2,TRBJ2-1,TRBV7-2,TGTGCCAGCAGCAAGGGACGGGGGACTAGCGGCTACAATGAGCAGTTCTTC,CASSKGRGTSGYNEQFF
.,TRBD1,TRBJ1-5,TRBV24-1,TGTGCCACCAGTGACGGGACAGGGATTCAGCCCCAGCATTTT,CATSDGTGIQPQHF
.,TRBD2,TRBJ2-7,TRBV7-2,TGTGCCAGCAGGCAGACTCCGGGACTACGTTACGAGCAGTACTTC,CASRQTPGLRYEQYF
.,.,TRBJ1-2,TRBV21-1,TGTGCCAGCAGCAAAAGCGAGAGGAACTATGGCTACACCTTC,CASSKSERNYGYTF
.,TRBD2,TRBJ2-1,TRBV27,TGTGCCAGTTCGCGGACTAGTCCCATCAATGAGCAGTTCTTC,CASSRTSPINEQFF
.,TRBD1,TRBJ2-7,TRBV30,TGTGCCTGCGGACAGGGCAAGCAAGTGGAGCTCTACGAGCAGTACTTC,CACGQGKQVELYEQYF
few,.,TRBJ1-3,TRBV9,TGTGCCAGCAGCGTAGGACCGAGGACAGATGGAAACACCATATATTTT,CASSVGPRTDGNTIYF
.,.,TRBJ1-6,TRBV14,TGTGCCAGCAGCCAAGATCTCGGGTTTTACGGGGTAATTAATTCACCCCTCCACTTT,CASSQDLGFYGVINSPLHF
.,.,TRBJ2-7,TRBV4-2,TGTGCCAGCAGCCGGCCGGGACAACCCTACGAGCAGTACTTC,CASSRPGQPYEQYF
.,TRBD2,TRBJ2-3,TRBV5-6,TGTGCCAGCAGCTTTTCCGGGACTAGCGGCGTCACAGATACGCAGTATTTT,CASSFSGTSGVTDTQYF
.,.,TRBJ2-3,TRBV5-1,TGCGCCAGCAGCTTGGGACGGCCCGGGACAGATACGCAGTATTTT,CASSLGRPGTDTQYF
.,.,TRBJ2-5,TRBV7-2,TGTGCCAGCAGCTTAGGGGGAGTGGCAGGGGAAGAGACCCAGTACTTC,CASSLGGVAGEETQYF
.,TRBD1,TRBJ1-1,TRBV6-1,TGTGCCAGCAGTGAAGGGCCAGGGGGTATTGGGACTGAAGCTTTCTTT,CASSEGPGGIGTEAFF
.,.,TRBJ2-1,TRBV6-5,TGTGCCAGCAGTCGAGGGACACCATACAATGAGCAGTTCTTC,CASSRGTPYNEQFF
.,TRBD1,TRBJ1-3,TRBV3-1/TRBV3-2,TGTGCCAGCAGCCAAGTCGGACAGGGGACGGGAAACACCATATATTTT,CASSQVGQGTGNTIYF